The next 15 T cell receptor beta chains were all read from a single sample in a study of T cells in Graves' hyperthyroidism and ophthalmopathy. Authors of the study amplified TCR beta CDR3 regions from RNA transcripts. First-round RT-PCR with HTBI primers amplified the TCR CDR3 region. In TCRdb, the multiplex PCR reads were re-called with MiXCR into one record per CDR3 protein. The table includes almost 600,000 distinct CDR3 sequences, 46% detected once. The sequenced material came from peripheral blood or thyroid tissue (not recorded which). These receptor sequences come from a woman aged 18-29 years with Graves' hyperthyroidism.

This clonotype was recorded many times. The genes are TRBV11-3 and TRBJ2-5, with 11 bases fitting TRBD2. The V and J ends lost 2 bases and 2 bases, in that order; junction bases with no gene match: 7. Germline V lookup: CDR1 SGHNT, CDR2 YENEEA. The CDR3 has 17 residues. The CDR3 reads CASSLLTSGSGQETQYF. The CDR3 DNA sequence: TGTGCCAGCAGCTTACTTACTAGCGGGAGTGGTCAAGAGACCCAGTACTTC.

The gene calls are TRBV2 and TRBJ1-3, with TRBD1 as a possible D gene (5 bases). The ends were cut back, 4 bases at V and 8 bases at J, with 24 bases in the middle. Per the germline V gene, CDR1 is SNHLY and CDR2 is FYNNEI. The length of the CDR3 is 17 residues. The CDR3 sequence: CASSATGGAGQEDTIYF. CDR3 coding DNA: TGTGCCAGCAGTGCGACGGGTGGTGCGGGGCAGGAGGACACCATATATTTT.

V usage is TRBV20-1 and J usage is TRBJ1-1, with D possibly being TRBD1 (5 bases). The CDR3 spans 11 residues. Germline loops: CDR1 DFQATT, CDR2 SNEGSKA (reference sequence). This CDR3 is CGNWGDTEAFF. CDR3 bases: TGCGGGAATTGGGGGGACACTGAAGCTTTCTTT.

This clonotype was recorded at least ten times. In DNA, the CDR3 is TGTGCCAGCACCGTACGCCCTGAAGCTTTCTTT. It codes for CASTVRPEAFF. V and J are TRBV7-9 and TRBJ1-1, with D unresolved. V was cut by 7 bases and J by 6 bases, with 9 bases left in between. The CDR3 is made up of 11 amino acids. CDR1 and CDR2 (germline): SEHNR, FQNEAQ (reference sequence).

The chain employs TRBV29-1 and TRBJ1-1; D perhaps matches TRBD1 (5 bases). The CDR3 loop spans 11 amino acids. V was shortened by 7 bases and J by 10 bases, with 16 bases between the two germline ends. Germline CDR1 is SQVTM and CDR2 is ANQGSEA. CDR3 loop: CSGGGGWLAFF. Written as DNA, the CDR3 is TGCAGCGGGGGTGGGGGGTGGTTAGCTTTCTTT. Looking up the rest from reference TRBV29-1 and TRBJ1-1 gives the full variable domain: SAVISQKPSRDICQRGTSLTIQCQVDSQVTMMFWYRQQPGQSLTLIATANQGSEATYESGFVIDKFPISRPNLTFSTLTVSNMSPEDSSIYLCSGGGGWLAFFGQGTRLTVV.

The J gene is TRBJ2-7, the V gene TRBV29-1, with TRBD2 matching 14 bases. Trimming removed 6 bases from V and 7 bases from J; junction bases left unmatched: 8. This CDR3 region has 14 residues. Germline V CDR1 and CDR2: SQVTM, ANQGSEA. CDR3 DNA: TGCAGCGTGAACCGACTAGCGGGAGGGGGTGAGCAGTACTTC. It is translated as CSVNRLAGGGEQYF.

The sample holds many counts of this clonotype. The chain is built from TRBV7-2 and TRBJ2-7; 12 bases are shared with TRBD2. The CDR3 sequence is 16 residues long. Germline V gives CDR1 SGHTA, CDR2 FQGNSA. V shed 5 bases and J 3 bases; nucleotides not matched to a gene: 8. CDR3 in amino acids: CASSPTSGSGNYEQYF. CDR3 bases: TGTGCCAGCAGCCCGACTAGCGGGAGTGGGAACTACGAGCAGTACTTC.

This clonotype was found many times. The gene calls are TRBV7-3 and TRBJ2-1, with D possibly being TRBD2 (6 bases). The germline V gene has CDR1 SGHTA and CDR2 FQGTGA. Trimming shortened V by 1 base and J by 10 bases, and 14 bases separated the two germline ends. CDR3 length: 14 amino acids. The CDR3 reads CASSLIGTGAEQFF. The CDR3 DNA reads TGTGCCAGCAGCTTAATAGGGACGGGAGCGGAGCAGTTCTTC.

The CDR3 nucleotides are TGCAGTGCTACCGGGCCGGGACAGGGAGGTGAAAAACTGTTTTTT. Protein: CSATGPGQGGEKLFF. V gene TRBV20-1 combines with J gene TRBJ1-4, with TRBD1 matching 9 bases. Per the germline V gene, CDR1 is DFQATT and CDR2 is SNEGSKA (reference sequence). V shed 4 bases and J 7 bases; nucleotides not matched to a gene: 10. CDR3 length equals 15 residues.

The chain combines TRBV29-1 with TRBJ1-5, with D unresolved. This CDR3 has 14 amino acids. CDR1 and CDR2 from the germline V gene are SQVTM and ANQGSEA. The germline V and J ends were trimmed by 7 bases and 7 bases, with 20 bases remaining between them. CDR3 residues: CSASSEGSPQPQHF. DNA of the CDR3: TGCAGCGCCAGCAGTGAGGGCAGTCCACAGCCCCAGCATTTT.

V usage is TRBV7-9 and J usage is TRBJ2-5, with D tentatively TRBD2 (6 bases). This CDR3 has 19 residues. Germline CDR1 SEHNR, CDR2 FQNEAQ (reference sequence). Trimming pared 2 bases from V and 2 bases from J, leaving 24 bases between. CDR3 sequence: CASSLSYGLATRGQETQYF. As DNA, the CDR3 is TGTGCCAGCAGCTTATCCTATGGGCTAGCGACCAGAGGGCAAGAGACCCAGTACTTC.

The chain has TRBV12-3 or TRBV12-4 and TRBJ1-5; no reliable D call. The V gene lost 6 bases and the J gene lost 6 bases, with 15 bases spanning the gap. The CDR3 extends over 14 amino acids. CDR3 coding DNA: TGTGCCAGCAGCCCGGACCTGATGGGTCAGCCCCAGCATTTT. Amino acid sequence: CASSPDLMGQPQHF.

This clonotype was recorded at least ten times. The J gene is TRBJ1-4, the V gene TRBV5-1; TRBD1 matches 7 bases. CDR3 length: 17 amino acids. With 3 bases clipped from V and 0 bases from J, the junction kept 8 bases outside the gene matches. CDR1 is SGHRS and CDR2 is YFSETQ in the germline V gene. This CDR3 reads CASSSTGFPATNEKLFF. The DNA for the CDR3 is TGCGCCAGCAGCTCGACAGGGTTTCCCGCAACTAATGAAAAACTGTTTTTT.

As for this clonotype: Since a much larger clone is just one base distant, this may be a read error. The rearrangement links TRBV6-5 to TRBJ1-1; possibly TRBD1 for D (5 bases). CDR1 and CDR2 (germline): MNHEY, SVGAGI. This CDR3 region has 12 residues. CDR3 nucleotide sequence: TGTGCCAGCAAAGATTCGGACACTGAAGCTTCCTTT. As protein: CASKDSDTEASF.

In DNA form, the CDR3 reads TGTGCCAGCGGACTAGCGGGAGGGCGTGATTCACCCCTCCACTTT. Translation gives CASGLAGGRDSPLHF. The rearrangement joins TRBV7-6 to TRBJ1-6; D is unresolved. This CDR3 has 15 amino acids. Germline V gives CDR1 SGHVS, CDR2 FNYEAQ. V was clipped by 8 bases and J by 8 bases, with 19 bases between them. Supplemented by reference TRBV7-6 and TRBJ1-6, the full variable domain reads GAGVSQSPRYKVTKRGQDVALRCDPISGHVSLYWYRQALGQGPEFLTYFNYEAQQDKSGLPNDRFSAERPEGSISTLTIQRTEQRDSAMYRCASGLAGGRDSPLHFGNGTRLTVT.